This TCR beta chain was identified in a study of shared clonotypes between healthy human individuals. The germline V and J ends were trimmed by 4 bases and 4 bases, with 16 bases remaining between them. This CDR3 region has 15 residues. Per germline, CDR1 MGHRA and CDR2 YSYEKL. CD45RO-negative, CCR7-positively selected cells formed the naive CD8 fraction, excluding terminally differentiated effector memory CD45RA+ cells. The table lists this clone with a count of one. The antigen remains unidentified. Study conclusions and caveats: The naive CD4 repertoires of a few donors were compared, and around 5.1% of clonotypes were shared. Exclusively blood specimens were collected; tissue repertoires likely differ.

In the study's own analysis: Owing to the provision of junction-only sequences devoid of quality scores by immunoSEQ, filtering differed. Profiling relied on immunoSEQ multiplex PCR, and the TCRdb table lists in-frame clones only, not all of them. That table is the source of V, J and clone size, and D and trimming were worked out from the DNA. The data contain some 2 million clones, about 94% of them singletons. V and J are TRBV4-1 and TRBJ1-2; D gene unclear. The origin of this receptor is a man aged 18 to 35 in good health. The source material was naive CD8+ T cells sorted from blood. CDR3 sequence (DNA): TGCGCCAGCAGCCTACGTTTTTCTGGGTCCTATGGCTACACCTTC. Residues: CASSLRFSGSYGYTF.